This is a list of T cell receptor beta chains from one sample in a study of T cell repertoires in aging, cancer and after chemotherapy. TCRdb fed the multiplex PCR reads into MiXCR, producing one record per CDR3 protein. Of about 2,000 distinct CDR3 sequences listed, about 32% are singletons. Specimen: blood. These TCRs come from a human donor with a solid tumor. Both conserved end residues are part of each CDR3. The order of the fields is D gene, clone size, V gene, J gene, CDR3 protein, CDR3 DNA. D genes are given only for firm matches. Clone size is given for some rows only: seen once, a few or many times, or a class if the clone is expanded.

D: -
size: -
V: TRBV7-9
J: TRBJ2-7
CDR3: CASSSLALGYEQYF
DNA: TGTGCCAGCAGCTCCCTCGCTTTGGGGTACGAGCAGTACTTC

D: TRBD1
size: large
V: TRBV18
J: TRBJ2-7
CDR3: CASSPRDRPYEQYF
DNA: TGTGCCAGCTCACCACGGGACAGACCCTACGAGCAGTACTTC

D: -
size: large
V: TRBV6-2/TRBV6-3
J: TRBJ2-3
CDR3: CASSYSRLGYTQYF
DNA: TGTGCCAGCAGTTACTCGAGGCTGGGGTATACGCAGTATTTT

D: -
size: large
V: TRBV29-1
J: TRBJ2-5
CDR3: CSVGGGGRVYGETQYF
DNA: TGCAGCGTTGGAGGGGGGGGGAGGGTCTATGGGGAGACCCAGTACTTC

D: TRBD1
size: large
V: TRBV30
J: TRBJ2-7
CDR3: CAWSQVLRDRAKVQYF
DNA: TGTGCCTGGAGTCAGGTGTTGAGGGACAGGGCCAAGGTGCAGTACTTC

D: TRBD2
size: -
V: TRBV12-3/TRBV12-4
J: TRBJ2-2
CDR3: CASSALAAYTGELFF
DNA: TGTGCCAGCAGTGCCCTAGCGGCGTACACCGGGGAGCTGTTTTTT

D: -
size: few
V: TRBV4-2
J: TRBJ2-3
CDR3: CASSQEATDTQYF
DNA: TGTGCCAGCAGCCAAGAAGCGACAGATACGCAGTATTTT

D: -
size: -
V: TRBV20-1
J: TRBJ1-4
CDR3: CSAGPLNEKLFF
DNA: TGCAGTGCGGGACCCCTTAATGAAAAACTGTTTTTT

D: TRBD1
size: few
V: TRBV4-3
J: TRBJ2-7
CDR3: CASSHRTGREQYF
DNA: TGCGCCAGCAGCCACAGGACAGGGCGCGAGCAGTACTTC

D: TRBD2
size: large
V: TRBV6-6
J: TRBJ2-1
CDR3: CASSIAGPNEQFF
DNA: TGTGCCAGCAGTATAGCGGGACCCAATGAGCAGTTCTTC

D: TRBD1
size: -
V: TRBV12-3/TRBV12-4
J: TRBJ1-2
CDR3: CASSLGGQVGYTF
DNA: TGTGCCAGCAGTTTGGGGGGACAGGTTGGCTACACCTTC

D: -
size: few
V: TRBV27
J: TRBJ2-7
CDR3: CASNTGSPRYEQYF
DNA: TGTGCCAGCAACACGGGATCCCCTCGCTACGAGCAGTACTTC

D: -
size: -
V: TRBV7-2
J: TRBJ2-3
CDR3: CASRPAGTDTQYF
DNA: TGTGCCAGCAGACCAGCGGGCACAGATACGCAGTATTTT

D: -
size: -
V: TRBV18
J: TRBJ2-6
CDR3: CASSPLFSGANVLTF
DNA: TGTGCCAGCTCACCATTGTTCTCTGGGGCCAACGTCCTGACTTTC

D: TRBD1
size: few
V: TRBV6-1
J: TRBJ1-1
CDR3: CASSELQGGTEAFF
DNA: TGTGCCAGCAGTGAGTTACAGGGGGGCACTGAAGCTTTCTTT

D: -
size: -
V: TRBV10-3
J: TRBJ2-2
CDR3: CATRTTGELFF
DNA: TGTGCCACACGGACAACCGGGGAGCTGTTTTTT

D: -
size: -
V: TRBV20-1
J: TRBJ1-1
CDR3: CSAKIDPTNTEAFF
DNA: TGCAGTGCAAAGATTGACCCGACGAACACTGAAGCTTTCTTT